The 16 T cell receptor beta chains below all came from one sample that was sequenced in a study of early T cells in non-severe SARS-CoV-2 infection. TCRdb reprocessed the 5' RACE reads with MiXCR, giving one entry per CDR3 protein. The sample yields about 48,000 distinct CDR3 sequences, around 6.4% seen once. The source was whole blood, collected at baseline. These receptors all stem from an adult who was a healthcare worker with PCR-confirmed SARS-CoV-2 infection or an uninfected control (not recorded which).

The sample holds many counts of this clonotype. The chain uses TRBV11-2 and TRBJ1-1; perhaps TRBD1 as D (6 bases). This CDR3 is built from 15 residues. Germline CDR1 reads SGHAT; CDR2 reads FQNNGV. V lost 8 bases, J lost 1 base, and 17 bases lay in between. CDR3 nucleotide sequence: TGTGCCAGCGTAGGGGGGGCCAATACGAACACTGAAGCTTTCTTT. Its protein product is CASVGGANTNTEAFF.

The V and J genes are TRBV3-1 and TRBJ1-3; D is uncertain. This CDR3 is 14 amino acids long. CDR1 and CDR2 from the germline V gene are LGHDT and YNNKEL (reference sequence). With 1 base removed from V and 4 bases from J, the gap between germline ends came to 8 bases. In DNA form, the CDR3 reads TGTGCCAGCAGCCAAGGGACCTGGGGAAACACCATATATTTT. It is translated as CASSQGTWGNTIYF.

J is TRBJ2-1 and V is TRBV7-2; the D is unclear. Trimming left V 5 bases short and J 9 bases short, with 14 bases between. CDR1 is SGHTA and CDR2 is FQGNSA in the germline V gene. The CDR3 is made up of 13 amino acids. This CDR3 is CASSLKYGSEQFF. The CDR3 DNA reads TGTGCCAGCAGCCTCAAATACGGTAGTGAGCAGTTCTTC.

The DNA of the CDR3 is TGTGCCAGCAGCGGCTCCGGGACAGCACTTTCCTCTGGGGCCAACGTCCTGACTTTC. It translates to CASSGSGTALSSGANVLTF. The rearrangement links TRBV5-6 to TRBJ2-6; TRBD1 matches at 7 bases. The germline V gene encodes CDR1 SGHDT and CDR2 YYEEEE. The V gene end was trimmed by 4 bases and the J gene end by 0 bases; junction bases not matched to a gene: 13. The CDR3 is 19 amino acids.

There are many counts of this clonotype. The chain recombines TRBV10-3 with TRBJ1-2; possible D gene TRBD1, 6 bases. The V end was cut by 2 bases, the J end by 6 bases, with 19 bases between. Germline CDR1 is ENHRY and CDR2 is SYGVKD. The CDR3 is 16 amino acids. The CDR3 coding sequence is TGTGCCATCAGTGAGGCTAAGACAGGAGGGATCAATGGCTACACCTTC. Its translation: CAISEAKTGGINGYTF.

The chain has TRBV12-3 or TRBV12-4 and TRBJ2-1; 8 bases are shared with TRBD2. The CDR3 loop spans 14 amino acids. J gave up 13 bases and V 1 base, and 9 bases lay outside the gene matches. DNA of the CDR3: TGTGCCAGCAGTTTAGAAAGGGTTAGCGGGGTTCAGTTCTTC. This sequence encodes CASSLERVSGVQFF.

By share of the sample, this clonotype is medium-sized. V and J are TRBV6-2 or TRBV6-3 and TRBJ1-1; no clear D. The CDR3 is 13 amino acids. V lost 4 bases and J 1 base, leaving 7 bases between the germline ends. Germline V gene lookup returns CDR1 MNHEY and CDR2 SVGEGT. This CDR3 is CASSSAENTEAFF. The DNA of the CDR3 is TGTGCCAGCAGTTCCGCGGAGAACACTGAAGCTTTCTTT.

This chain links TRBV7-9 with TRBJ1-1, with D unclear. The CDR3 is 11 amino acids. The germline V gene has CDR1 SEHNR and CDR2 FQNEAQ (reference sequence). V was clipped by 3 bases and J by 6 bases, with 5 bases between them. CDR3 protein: CASSFASEAFF. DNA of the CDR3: TGTGCCAGCAGCTTCGCGTCTGAAGCTTTCTTT.

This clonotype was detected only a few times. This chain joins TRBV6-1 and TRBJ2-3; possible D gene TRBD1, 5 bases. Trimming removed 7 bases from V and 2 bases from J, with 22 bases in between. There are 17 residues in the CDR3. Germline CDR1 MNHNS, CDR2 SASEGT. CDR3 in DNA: TGTGCCAGCACTCAAGGGGTGTTGCAAAGAGTCACAGATACGCAGTATTTT. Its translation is CASTQGVLQRVTDTQYF.

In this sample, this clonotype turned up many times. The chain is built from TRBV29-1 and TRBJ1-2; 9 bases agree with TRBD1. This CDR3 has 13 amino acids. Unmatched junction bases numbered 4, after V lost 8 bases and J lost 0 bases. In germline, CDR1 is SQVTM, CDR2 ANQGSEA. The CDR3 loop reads CSTRTGANYGYTF. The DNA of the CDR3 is TGCAGCACCCGGACAGGGGCTAACTATGGCTACACCTTC.

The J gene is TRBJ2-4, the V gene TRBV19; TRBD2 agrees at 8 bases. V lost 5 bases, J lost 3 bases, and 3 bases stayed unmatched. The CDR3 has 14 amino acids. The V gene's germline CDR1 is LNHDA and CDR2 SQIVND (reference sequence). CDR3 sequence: CASSAGGYKNIQYF. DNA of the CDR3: TGTGCCAGTAGTGCGGGGGGCTACAAAAACATTCAGTACTTC.

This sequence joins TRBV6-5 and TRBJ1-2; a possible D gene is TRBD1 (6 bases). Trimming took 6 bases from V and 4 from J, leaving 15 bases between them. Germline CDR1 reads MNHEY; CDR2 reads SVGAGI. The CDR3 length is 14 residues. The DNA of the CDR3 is TGTGCCAGCAGCCGGACAGTCCTCCCCTATGGCTACACCTTC. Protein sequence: CASSRTVLPYGYTF.

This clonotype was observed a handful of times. CDR3 in amino acids: CSALRGPGTGTYEQYF. The CDR3 DNA follows: TGCAGTGCCCTACGGGGCCCCGGGACAGGGACCTACGAGCAGTACTTC. The gene calls are TRBV20-1 and TRBJ2-7, with 9 bases that match TRBD1. Germline V gene lookup returns CDR1 DFQATT and CDR2 SNEGSKA (reference sequence). The CDR3 spans 16 residues. Trimming at V came to 6 bases and at J to 2 bases, leaving 14 bases not matched to a gene.

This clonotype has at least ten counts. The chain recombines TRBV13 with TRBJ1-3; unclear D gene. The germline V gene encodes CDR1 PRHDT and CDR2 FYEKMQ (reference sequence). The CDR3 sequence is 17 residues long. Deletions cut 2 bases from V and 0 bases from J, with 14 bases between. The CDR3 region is CASSLRLGRTSGNTIYF. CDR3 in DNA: TGTGCCAGCAGCTTACGATTAGGGCGTACCTCTGGAAACACCATATATTTT. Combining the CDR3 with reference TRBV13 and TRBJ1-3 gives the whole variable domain AAGVIQSPRHLIKEKRETATLKCYPIPRHDTVYWYQQGPGQDPQFLISFYEKMQSDKGSIPDRFSAQQFSDYHSELNMSSLELGDSALYFCASSLRLGRTSGNTIYFGEGSWLTVV.

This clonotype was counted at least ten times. The CDR3 is CASSWAGWGDTQYF. In DNA form, the CDR3 reads TGTGCCAGCAGTTGGGCAGGGTGGGGGGATACGCAGTATTTT. The V gene is TRBV25-1, the J gene TRBJ2-3; D is tentatively TRBD1 or TRBD2 (5 bases each). Between the trimmed V and J ends, which lost 5 bases and 6 bases, there was a span of 15 bases. Germline loops: CDR1 MGHDK, CDR2 SYGVNS. CDR3 length: 14 amino acids.

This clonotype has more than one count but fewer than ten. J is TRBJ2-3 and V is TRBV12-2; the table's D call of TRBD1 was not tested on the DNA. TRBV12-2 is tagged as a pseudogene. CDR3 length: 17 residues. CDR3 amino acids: CASRPFLTGKHTDTQYF. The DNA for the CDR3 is TGTGCAAGTCGCCCCTTTTTAACAGGGAAGCACACAGATACGCAGTATTTT.